This T cell receptor (beta chain) was retrieved from a study of glioma-infiltrating T cells after dendritic cell vaccination. Time point: after dendritic cell vaccination, including at tumor progression/relapse. The germline V gene has CDR1 MNHNS and CDR2 SASEGT. Deletions cut 6 bases from V and 4 bases from J, with 15 bases between. The CDR3 extends over 14 amino acids. Clones were read by immunoSEQ multiplex PCR, and TCRdb kept only the in-frame ones, dropping some. The sample holds about 99,000 clones, about 85% seen once. The sample consisted of blood, taken after dendritic cell vaccination. This clonotype was obtained from a human donor with glioblastoma. This sequence joins TRBV6-1 and TRBJ1-2; TRBD1 might be the D (6 bases). The CDR3: CASRARQARYGYTF. Written as DNA, the CDR3 is TGTGCCAGCAGGGCCCGACAGGCCCGCTATGGCTACACCTTC.